Listed here are 2 T cell receptor beta chains from one sample, sequenced in a study of somatic mutations in cytotoxic T cells in rheumatoid arthritis. TCRdb's copy holds only in-frame clones and misses some; the assay was immunoSEQ multiplex PCR. The sample contains some 18,000 clones, around 70% of which appear only once. Input material: CD8+ T cells sorted from blood. These receptors all come from a man aged 55 to 70 in good health.

V usage is TRBV5-6 and J usage is TRBJ2-1, with D perhaps TRBD1 (6 bases). Germline V gives CDR1 SGHDT, CDR2 YYEEEE. The V gene lost 4 bases and the J gene lost 6 bases, with 26 bases spanning the gap. This CDR3 has 18 residues. The CDR3 region has the DNA TGTGCCAGCAGCCTCCCGGGACACGCCATCGGGTTTGGCAATGAGCAGTTCTTC. This translates into CASSLPGHAIGFGNEQFF.

The table lists this clone with a few counts. The chain uses TRBV4-3 and TRBJ1-1; 10 bases match TRBD1. J lost 5 bases, V lost 5 bases, and 5 bases had no gene match. Germline values: CDR1 LGHNA, CDR2 YSLEER. The CDR3 is 14 amino acids. CDR3 residues: CASSWTGGETEAFF. The CDR3 coding sequence is TGCGCCAGCAGCTGGACAGGGGGGGAGACTGAAGCTTTCTTT.